Given below is one T cell receptor (beta chain) in context. No antigen is known for it. Single viable CD3+CD4+CD8-CD45RO+ cells were sorted as the memory CD4+ T cells. Assay used: immunoSEQ multiplex PCR; TCRdb lists only in-frame clones, some missing. The sample has about 44,000 clones; around three quarters are singletons. This sample is part of a study of memory CD4+ T cells and cytomegalovirus serostatus. Trimming pared 1 base from V and 5 bases from J, leaving 11 bases between. The CDR3 is 14 amino acids. Germline lookup yields CDR1 SGHNT and CDR2 YENEEA. Study-wide results and limits: Of under 200 reported CMV TCRbeta sequences, just over 65 were found in memory CD4+ repertoires.

Sequencing input: memory CD4+ T cells from blood. The chain uses TRBV11-3 and TRBJ2-5, with D perhaps TRBD1 or TRBD2 (6 bases each). The source of this sequence is an adult in good health and CMV-seronegative. CDR3 in DNA: TGTGCCAGCAGCTTAGGGGGGGCAACCGAGACCCAGTACTTC. It translates to CASSLGGATETQYF.